This entry is about one TCR beta chain. The data belong to a study of CD8 T cells in Susac syndrome. Random hexamers served to reverse transcribe roughly 0.45 to 1 ug RNA. Multiplex immunoSEQ PCR targeted 54 Vbeta and 13 Jbeta TCR beta segments. In TCRdb, the immunoSEQ multiplex PCR reads were re-called with MiXCR into one record per CDR3 protein. Of a few hundred thousand distinct CDR3 sequences detected, around 93% appear once; the ten largest clones hold 0.065% to 0.075%. Sequencing of TCR beta covered CD8+ and CD4+ T cells obtained from blood. The patients who served as multiple sclerosis controls were treatment-naive and had stable or active relapsing-remitting disease that fulfilled the revised McDonald criteria. Negative magnetic isolation gave CD8+ and CD4+ cells; FACS enriched CD8+ TEMRA. The V gene end was trimmed by 5 bases and the J gene end by 4 bases; junction bases not matched to a gene: 7. Germline CDR1 reads GTSNPN; CDR2 reads SVGIG (reference sequence). The CDR3 covers 14 residues.

This sequence originates from a human donor with multiple sclerosis. The chain has TRBV30 and TRBJ2-2; TRBD1 aligns across 7 bases. Material for sequencing was CD4+ T cells from PBMCs. The CDR3 sequence is CAWSGTAITGELFF. The CDR3 bases are TGTGCCTGGTCCGGGACAGCAATCACCGGGGAGCTGTTTTTT. Filled out from reference TRBV30 and TRBJ2-2, the complete variable domain reads SQTIHQWPATLVQPVGSPLSLECTVEGTSNPNLYWYRQAAGRGLQLLFYSVGIGQISSEVPQNLSASRPQDRQFILSSKKLLLSDSGFYLCAWSGTAITGELFFGEGSRLTVL.